This TCR beta chain emerged from a study of post-analysis software for immune sequencing data. Across the whole study: In terms of disease course, relapsing-remitting, secondary progressive and progressive-relapsing multiple sclerosis were included. Findings and limits, study-wide: Elevated frequency relative to controls characterized a handful of TRBV segments in patients, TRBV5-6, TRBV5-1 and TRBV20-1 among them.

Germline V gene data show CDR1 as SGHTA and CDR2 as FQGNSA. The CDR3 loop spans 15 amino acids. The V and J ends lost 1 base and 5 bases, in that order; junction bases with no gene match: 7. Unique molecular identifiers were present in the TCR beta cDNA libraries. When roughly 0.9 to 10 million T cells were used, they gave hundreds of thousands of cDNA molecules. Each CDR3 protein is one row after TCRdb ran MiXCR on the PCR reads. The sample holds some 800,000 distinct CDR3 sequences, roughly 46% seen once. Details on this clonotype: The antigen remains unidentified.

This chain connects TRBV7-2 to TRBJ2-5; 7 nucleotides match TRBD1. Input material: blood. The sequence was obtained from a girl between 5 and 17 years old with multiple sclerosis. The CDR3 sequence is CASSLGGGAGETQYF. The CDR3 coding sequence is TGTGCCAGCAGCTTAGGAGGGGGCGCCGGGGAGACCCAGTACTTC.